This T cell receptor (beta chain) was observed in a study of blood T cells in healthy people across ages. Study results and caveats: Naive T cell percentage showed a strong correlation with TCR beta diversity.

There were at least 6 micrograms of total RNA extracted from every sample. The use of a sample-barcoded 5' primer and a J-beta primer mix characterized a second PCR of about 6 to 11 cycles. TCRdb passed the 5' RACE reads through MiXCR, listing each CDR3 protein once. This sample has 580,000 or so distinct CDR3 sequences; 45% to 55% occur once, and the top ten carry 20% to 25%. CDR3 length: 15 residues. V was pared by 5 bases and J by 4 bases, with 10 bases of the junction left unmatched. This clonotype was counted a few times. No antigen is known for it. Sequencing input: blood. This TCR was recovered from a man older than 75 in good health. The rearrangement links TRBV12-3 or TRBV12-4 to TRBJ2-5; 7 bases line up with TRBD1. The CDR3 loop is CASSPHIGGSETQYF. The CDR3 DNA reads as TGTGCCAGCAGTCCACATATAGGGGGCTCAGAGACCCAGTACTTC.